This T cell receptor (beta chain) appears in the sequencing data of a study of OX40 agonist ivuxolimab in advanced cancers. On the study more broadly: Intravenous ivuxolimab at 0.01 to 10 mg/kg was given to patients every 2 weeks. Broader study findings: Circulating CD4+ and CD8+ T cells showed clonal expansion by week 6 at 0.1 to 3.0 mg/kg.

About this clone: Its antigen is currently unknown.

Profiling relied on immunoSEQ multiplex PCR, and the TCRdb table lists in-frame clones only, not all of them. This sample yields roughly 49,000 clones, of which more than 85% are seen a single time; roughly half belongs to the top ten. This receptor was taken from an adult with an advanced solid tumor such as melanoma, head and neck, liver or kidney cancer. The material sequenced was CD4+ or CD8+ T cells sorted from blood, taken in a trial of the OX40 agonist ivuxolimab.

The CDR3 protein is CATSPAGRYEQYF. The CDR3 nucleotides are TGTGCCACCAGCCCGGCAGGGCGGTACGAGCAGTACTTC. The rearrangement links TRBV27 to TRBJ2-7, with TRBD1 as a possible D gene (5 bases). CDR1 is MNHEY, CDR2 SMNVEV, per germline (reference sequence). The CDR3 loop spans 13 amino acids. Trimming shortened V by 10 bases and J by 4 bases, and 17 bases separated the two germline ends.